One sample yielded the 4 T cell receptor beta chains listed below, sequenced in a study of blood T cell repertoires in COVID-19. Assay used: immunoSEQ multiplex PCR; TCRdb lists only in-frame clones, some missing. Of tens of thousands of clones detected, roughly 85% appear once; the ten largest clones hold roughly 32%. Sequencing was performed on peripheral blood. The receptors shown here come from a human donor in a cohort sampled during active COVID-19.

The CDR3 region is CASRPGQNTGELFF. CDR3 DNA: TGTGCCAGCAGACCGGGACAGAACACCGGGGAGCTGTTTTTT. The rearrangement uses TRBV5-6 and TRBJ2-2, with D possibly TRBD1 on 6 matching bases. The CDR3 runs to 14 residues. V shed 5 bases and J shed 1 base, with 9 bases lying between them. CDR1 and CDR2 from the germline V gene are SGHDT and YYEEEE.

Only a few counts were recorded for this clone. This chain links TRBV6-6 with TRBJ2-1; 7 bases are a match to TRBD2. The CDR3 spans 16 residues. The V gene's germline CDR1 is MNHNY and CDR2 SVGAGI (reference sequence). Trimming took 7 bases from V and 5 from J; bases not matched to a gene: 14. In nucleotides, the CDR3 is TGTGCCAGCACCAAGCGGGACCCCCGGGATGACAATGAGCAGTTCTTC. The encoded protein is CASTKRDPRDDNEQFF.

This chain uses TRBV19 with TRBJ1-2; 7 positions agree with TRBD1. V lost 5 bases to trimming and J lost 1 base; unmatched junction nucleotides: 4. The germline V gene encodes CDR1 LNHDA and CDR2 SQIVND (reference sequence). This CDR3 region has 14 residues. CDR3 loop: CASSPGQVNYGYTF. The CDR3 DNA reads TGTGCCAGTAGTCCCGGACAGGTTAACTATGGCTACACCTTC.

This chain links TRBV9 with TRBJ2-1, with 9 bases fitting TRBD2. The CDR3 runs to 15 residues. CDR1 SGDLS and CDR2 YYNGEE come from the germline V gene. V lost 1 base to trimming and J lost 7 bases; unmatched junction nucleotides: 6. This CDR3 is CASSVTGTSLNEQFF. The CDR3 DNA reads TGTGCCAGCAGCGTAACCGGGACTAGCCTGAATGAGCAGTTCTTC.